Listed here is a single T cell receptor beta chain. The sample originates from a study of cytomegalovirus exposure and HLA in healthy donors. The V segment lost 5 bases and the J segment 5 bases; nucleotides outside the gene matches: 3. The CDR3 length is 13 residues. Germline CDR1 SSHAT, CDR2 FNYEAQ (reference sequence). Amplification used 60 Vbeta primers and 13 Jbeta primers. Assay used: immunoSEQ multiplex PCR; TCRdb lists only in-frame clones, some missing. The sample has 160,000 or so clones, approximately 75% seen once; the top ten hold roughly 3.7%. Specimen: PBMCs. The chain employs TRBV7-7 and TRBJ2-5, with 9 bases matching TRBD1. This TCR was sampled from a man aged 25-45 years in good health and CMV-seropositive. The CDR3 region is CASSPDRGETQYF. DNA for the CDR3: TGTGCCAGCAGCCCCGACAGGGGGGAGACCCAGTACTTC.